The 17 T cell receptor beta chains below come from one sample, sequenced in a study of blood T cell repertoires in COVID-19 (dated by TCRdb to 2020 to 2021). Library creation used the immunoSEQ multiplex PCR assay. In its TCRdb copy, this immuneACCESS table keeps in-frame sequences only and misses some clones. Where compared with another copy, unresolved V genes explain less than half of these, and the others have no known cause. In all, the sample holds 190,000 or so clones, and around 87% of those were seen once. Just under 0.9% of the sample is in the top ten clones. The specimen sequenced was peripheral blood. These receptor sequences come from a woman under 30 who had recovered from COVID-19.

The chain employs TRBV4-3 and TRBJ2-1, with 9 positions matching TRBD2. Germline V CDR1 and CDR2: LGHNA, YSLEER. J gave up 3 bases and V 4 bases, and 13 bases lay outside the gene matches. CDR3 length: 18 residues. CDR3 sequence reads: CASSLQVASGGFYNEQFF. CDR3 in DNA: TGCGCCAGCAGCCTTCAGGTGGCGAGCGGGGGGTTCTACAATGAGCAGTTCTTC.

J is TRBJ2-7 and V is TRBV6-6; the match to TRBD2 covers 11 bases. Germline V gene lookup returns CDR1 MNHNY and CDR2 SVGAGI (reference sequence). CDR3 length: 15 residues. V lost 4 bases and J lost 3; bases outside the gene matches: 5. The DNA of the CDR3 is TGTGCCAGCAGTTTAGCGGGAGGGGACCGCTACGAGCAGTACGTC. It encodes CASSLAGGDRYEQYV.

The V gene is TRBV19, the J gene TRBJ1-1; weak D call: TRBD1 (6 bases). This CDR3 has 16 amino acids. Germline CDR1 is LNHDA and CDR2 is SQIVND (reference sequence). The V and J ends lost 4 bases and 5 bases respectively, with 20 bases between them. In nucleotides, the CDR3 is TGTGCCAGTAGTAGAGCAGGGGAAAGGATTGGAACTGAAGCTTTCTTT. Residues: CASSRAGERIGTEAFF.

Here the CDR3 reads CASSLSTTGFGGYTF. The DNA for the CDR3 is TGTGCCAGCAGTTTATCCACGACAGGGTTCGGTGGCTACACCTTC. The V and J genes are TRBV27 and TRBJ1-2; 7 nucleotides match TRBD1. Germline-derived CDR1 and CDR2 are MNHEY and SMNVEV (reference sequence). This CDR3 has 15 amino acids. The ends lost 0 bases at V and 7 bases at J; junction bases unmatched: 8.

Only one count was recorded for this clone. The chain carries TRBV29-1 and TRBJ2-2; the match to TRBD1 covers 8 bases. V dropped 2 bases and J dropped 3; count of bases not matched to a gene: 5. Looked up from germline, CDR1 is SQVTM and CDR2 is ANQGSEA. The CDR3 runs 15 residues. CDR3 residues: CSVERQGADTGELFF. CDR3 coding DNA: TGCAGCGTTGAAAGGCAGGGGGCAGACACCGGGGAGCTGTTTTTT.

J is TRBJ1-1 and V is TRBV18; D ambiguous. V gave up 1 base and J gave up 4 bases, with 7 bases separating them. The CDR3 has 13 amino acids. Germline CDR1 KGHSH, CDR2 LQKENI. As DNA, the CDR3 is TGTGCCAGCTCACCACTCGAGGGCACTGAAGCTTTCTTT. The encoded protein is CASSPLEGTEAFF.

In the case of this clone: Other DNA sequences within the sample encode an identical CDR3. The chain has TRBV18 and TRBJ1-1; 7 nucleotides agree with TRBD1. The CDR3 extends over 13 amino acids. V gave up 6 bases and J gave up 1 base; unmatched junction bases: 2. Germline-derived CDR1 and CDR2 are KGHSH and LQKENI. CDR3 protein: CASSRQGNTEAFF. The CDR3 bases are TGTGCCAGCTCCCGACAGGGGAACACTGAAGCTTTCTTT.

This chain connects TRBV19 to TRBJ1-1, with 7 bases matching TRBD1. Germline CDR1 is LNHDA and CDR2 is SQIVND (reference sequence). The CDR3 length is 13 residues. After removal of 7 bases from V and 2 bases from J, the junction contained 4 bases not matched to a gene. The CDR3 sequence: CASTGQRNTEAFF. CDR3 DNA: TGTGCCAGTACGGGACAGAGAAACACTGAAGCTTTCTTT.

This clone was counted once. This chain connects TRBV5-1 to TRBJ2-2; 9 positions agree with TRBD2. The germline gives CDR1 SGHRS, CDR2 YFSETQ. V lost 1 base and J lost 4; bases outside the gene matches: 5. CDR3 length: 16 residues. DNA for the CDR3: TGCGCCAGCAGCTTGTTAGCGGGAGATCCCACCGGGGAGCTGTTTTTT. This encodes CASSLLAGDPTGELFF.

V usage is TRBV7-9 and J usage is TRBJ2-1, with 10 bases identical to TRBD2. The CDR3 sequence is 19 residues long. V shed 6 bases, J shed 0 bases, and the junction held 14 bases outside the gene matches. Germline CDR1 SEHNR, CDR2 FQNEAQ (reference sequence). The CDR3 loop reads CASRIGFLAGDHSYNEQFF. As DNA, the CDR3 is TGTGCCAGCAGGATAGGTTTTCTAGCGGGAGACCACTCCTACAATGAGCAGTTCTTC.

The rearrangement uses TRBV14 and TRBJ2-7; D remains ambiguous. This CDR3 comprises 16 residues. Germline V CDR1 and CDR2: SGHDN, FVKESK. The V end was cut by 4 bases, the J end by 0 bases, with 16 bases between. Written as DNA, the CDR3 is TGTGCCAGCAGCCCGCAAGGAGAATTAAGCTCCTACGAGCAGTACTTC. It codes for CASSPQGELSSYEQYF. The full variable domain, with the rest looked up from reference TRBV14 and TRBJ2-7, is EAGVTQFPSHSVIEKGQTVTLRCDPISGHDNLYWYRRVMGKEIKFLLHFVKESKQDESGMPNNRFLAERTGGTYSTLKVQPAELEDSGVYFCASSPQGELSSYEQYFGPGTRLTVT.

About this clone: This sample also contains other DNA sequences that code for the same CDR3. The chain uses TRBV6-5 and TRBJ1-1, with D unresolved. V shed 0 bases and J shed 1 base, with 3 bases lying between them. This CDR3 contains 13 residues. Germline V lookup: CDR1 MNHEY, CDR2 SVGAGI. Here the CDR3 DNA reads TGTGCCAGCAGTTACTCCTGGAACACTGAAGCTTTCTTT. Its protein product is CASSYSWNTEAFF.

This clone was found once. The chain joins TRBV9 to TRBJ2-1, with TRBD1 identical over 10 bases. CDR1 is SGDLS, CDR2 YYNGEE, per germline. V shed 3 bases, J shed 0 bases, and the junction held 6 bases outside the gene matches. The length of the CDR3 is 17 residues. The CDR3 reads CASSEGTGASSYNEQFF. For the CDR3, the DNA is TGTGCCAGCAGCGAGGGGACAGGGGCTAGCTCCTACAATGAGCAGTTCTTC.

This rearrangement joins TRBV7-8 to TRBJ2-1; TRBD2 matches 9 bases. The CDR3 has 15 amino acids. The germline V gene encodes CDR1 SGHVS and CDR2 FQNEAQ. Germline trimming cut 2 bases from V and 5 bases from J; bases unmatched to any gene: 4. The CDR3 spells CASSLKAGGHNEQFF. CDR3 sequence (DNA): TGTGCCAGCAGCTTAAAAGCGGGAGGACACAATGAGCAGTTCTTC.

The chain is built from TRBV4-3 and TRBJ2-2, with TRBD2 matching 9 bases. Germline CDR1 and CDR2: LGHNA and YSLEER. The CDR3 covers 14 residues. With 6 bases clipped from V and 5 bases from J, the junction kept 4 bases outside the gene matches. The CDR3 DNA reads TGCGCCAGCAGATATAGCGGGGGAACCGGGGAGCTGTTTTTT. Protein: CASRYSGGTGELFF.

The genes are TRBV27 and TRBJ1-6, with 9 bases identical to TRBD1. Trimming took 2 bases from V and 9 from J; bases not matched to a gene: 8. CDR3 length equals 16 residues. Germline CDR1 and CDR2: MNHEY and SMNVEV (reference sequence). CDR3 in DNA: TGTGCCAGCAGTTTAGGGACAGGGTCAAGGAGTTCACCCCTCCACTTT. Encoded protein: CASSLGTGSRSSPLHF.

The chain employs TRBV4-2 and TRBJ2-3; 9 nucleotides agree with TRBD2. CDR1 and CDR2 (germline): LGHNA, YNFKEQ. This CDR3 is built from 19 residues. Trimming at V came to 4 bases and at J to 0 bases, leaving 14 bases not matched to a gene. DNA for the CDR3: TGTGCCAGCAGCCGTCAAGAGACTAGCGGACTGTCTAGCACAGATACGCAGTATTTT. Translation gives CASSRQETSGLSSTDTQYF.